This T cell receptor (beta chain) was sequenced during a study of T cells in Graves' hyperthyroidism and ophthalmopathy. Graves' hyperthyroidism was deemed stable given no ophthalmopathy progression within 18 months. V trimming: 7 bases; J trimming: 5 bases; junction bases outside the gene matches: 11. The CDR3 totals 15 residues. Amplified TCR beta CDR3 regions came from RNA transcripts. The HTBI primer set drove a first-round RT-PCR of the TCR CDR3. MiXCR, run by TCRdb on the multiplex PCR reads, gives a single entry per CDR3 protein. The sample includes approximately 100,000 distinct CDR3 sequences, approximately 42% of them seen just once.

The receptor comes from a woman between 25 and 40 years old with Graves' hyperthyroidism. The material sequenced was peripheral blood or thyroid tissue (not recorded which). The rearrangement uses TRBV12-3 or TRBV12-4 and TRBJ2-7; 10 nucleotides agree with TRBD1. CDR3 in amino acids: CASKEGQGIGHEQYF. CDR3 sequence (DNA): TGTGCCAGCAAAGAGGGACAGGGGATCGGGCACGAGCAGTACTTC.